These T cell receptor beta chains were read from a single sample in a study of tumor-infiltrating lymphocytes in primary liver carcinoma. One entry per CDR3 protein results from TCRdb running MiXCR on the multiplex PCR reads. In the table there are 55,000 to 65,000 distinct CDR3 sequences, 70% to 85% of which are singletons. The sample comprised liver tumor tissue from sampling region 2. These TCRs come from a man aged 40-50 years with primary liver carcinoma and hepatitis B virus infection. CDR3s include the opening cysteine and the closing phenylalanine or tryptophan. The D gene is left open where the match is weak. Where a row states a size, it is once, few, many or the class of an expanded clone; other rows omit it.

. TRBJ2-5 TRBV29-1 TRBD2 CSVRTSGSWAETRYF TGCAGCGTTCGGACTAGCGGGAGTTGGGCAGAAACCCGGTACTTC
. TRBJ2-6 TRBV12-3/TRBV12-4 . CAIHLGANVLTF TGTGCCATCCACCTCGGGGCCAACGTCCTGACTTTC
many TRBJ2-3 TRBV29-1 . CSVVLTTDTQYF TGCAGCGTTGTTCTTACCACAGATACGCAGTATTTT
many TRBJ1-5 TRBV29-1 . CSVVGQSNQPQHF TGCAGCGTTGTTGGTCAATCCAATCAGCCCCAGCATTTT
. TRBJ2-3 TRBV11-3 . CASSLESGRTYAVF TGTGCCAGCAGCTTAGAGTCCGGGCGCACATACGCAGTATTT
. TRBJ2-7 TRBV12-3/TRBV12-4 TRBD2 CASGLKGGRMRPWEQYF TGTGCCAGCGGTTTAAAAGGCGGGAGGATGCGTCCTTGGGAGCAATACTTC
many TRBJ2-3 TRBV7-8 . CASSRLWTRQDTQYF TGTGCCAGCAGCCGACTCTGGACGAGGCAAGATACGCAGTATTTT
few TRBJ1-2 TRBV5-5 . CASSPHPDRTNYDYTF TGTGCCAGCAGCCCTCACCCGGACAGAACTAACTATGACTACACCTTC
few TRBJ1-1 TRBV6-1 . CASQAYRDTEAFF TGTGCCAGCCAGGCCTACAGGGACACTGAAGCTTTCTTT
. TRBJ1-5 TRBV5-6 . CASSSRGRYSNRPQHF TGTGCCAGCAGCAGCCGGGGCAGATATAGCAATCGGCCCCAGCATTTT
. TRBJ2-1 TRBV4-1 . CASSQEASELYGQFF TGCGCCAGCAGCCAAGAAGCTAGCGAATTATATGGGCAATTCTTC
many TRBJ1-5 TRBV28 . CASSSPQGPGEPQHF TGTGCCAGCAGTTCTCCCCAGGGCCCCGGCGAGCCCCAGCATTTT
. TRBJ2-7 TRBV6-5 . CASNYSGEQYF TGTGCCAGCAATTACTCGGGGGAGCAGTACTTC
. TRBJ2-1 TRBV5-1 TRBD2 CASSMGLAGGPSYNEQFF TGCGCCAGCAGCATGGGACTAGCGGGAGGACCTTCCTACAATGAGCAGTTCTTC
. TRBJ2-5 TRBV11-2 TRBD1 CAGSLAAGGSGETQYF TGTGCCGGCAGCTTAGCAGCAGGGGGCTCGGGGGAGACCCAGTATTTC
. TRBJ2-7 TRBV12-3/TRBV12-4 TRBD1 CASRGTGGSYEQYF TGTGCCAGCAGGGGGACAGGGGGGTCCTACGAGCAGTACTTC
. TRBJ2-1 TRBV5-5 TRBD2 CASSRALCLAGENEQFF TGTGCCAGCAGCCGGGCTCTATGCCTAGCGGGAGAAAATGAGCAGTTCTTC
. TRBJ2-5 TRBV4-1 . CASSQEGRGKTQYF TGTGCCAGCAGCCAAGAAGGGCGCGGGAAGACCCAGTACTTC
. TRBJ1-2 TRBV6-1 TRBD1 CATTSGTGFYGYTF TGTGCCACTACTTCCGGGACAGGGTTCTATGGCTACACCTTC
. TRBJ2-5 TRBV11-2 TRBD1 CVSSSTAGGSGETQYF TGTGTTAGCAGCTCAACAGCAGGGGGCTCGGGGGAGACCCAGTACTTC
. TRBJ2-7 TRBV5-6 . CASSLKRATQFYEQYF TGTGCCAGCAGCCTGAAAAGGGCTACGCAGTTCTACGAGCAGTACTTC
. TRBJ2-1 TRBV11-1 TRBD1 CASSLGQADSYNEQFF TGTGCCAGCAGCTTGGGACAGGCCGACTCCTACAATGAGCAGTTCTTC
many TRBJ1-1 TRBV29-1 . CSVSAGWGMNTEAFF TGCAGCGTTTCCGCAGGGTGGGGCATGAACACTGAAGCTTTCTTT
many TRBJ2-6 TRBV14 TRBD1 CASSPFGQGVSSGANVLTF TGTGCCAGCAGCCCTTTTGGTCAGGGGGTTTCCTCTGGGGCCAACGTCCTGACTTTC
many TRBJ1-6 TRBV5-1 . CASSLQGLSPLHF TGCGCCAGCAGCTTGCAGGGGTTATCACCCCTCCACTTT
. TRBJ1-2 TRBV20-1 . CSASLESTGYAF TGCAGTGCTAGCTTGGAATCCACTGGCTACGCCTTC
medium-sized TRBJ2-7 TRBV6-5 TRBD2 CASRTLTSGRPTYEQYF TGTGCCAGCAGGACATTGACTAGCGGGAGACCAACCTACGAGCAGTACTTC
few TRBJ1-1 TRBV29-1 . CSVSAGWGTNTEAFF TGCAGCGTTTCCGCAGGGTGGGGCACGAACACTGAAGCTTTCTTT
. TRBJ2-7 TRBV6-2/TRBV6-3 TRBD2 CSTRASGRCEQYF TGTTCCACCCGGGCTAGCGGGAGATGCGAGCAGTACTTC
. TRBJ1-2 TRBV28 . CASRLPAAGGRGYTF TGTGCCAGCAGACTACCCGCGGCTGGGGGGAGGGGCTACACCTTC
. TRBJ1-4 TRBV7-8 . CASNQQPGRNVKLFF TGTGCCAGCAACCAGCAGCCAGGAAGAAATGTAAAACTGTTTTTT
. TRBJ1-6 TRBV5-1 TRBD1 CASSDSLTGRNSPLHF TGCGCCAGCAGCGACAGTCTGACAGGGCGTAATTCACCCCTCCATTTT
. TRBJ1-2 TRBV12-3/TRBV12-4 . CASSLGQGADYDYTF TGTGCCAGCAGCCTCGGACAAGGGGCAGACTATGACTACACCTTC
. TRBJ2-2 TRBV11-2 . CASSFEGSNIGELFF TGTGCTAGCAGCTTTGAGGGATCGAACATCGGGGAGCTGTTTTTT
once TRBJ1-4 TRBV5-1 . CASSRHGALTNEKLFF TGCGCCAGCAGCCGTCATGGGGCATTAACTAATGAAAAACTGTTTTTT
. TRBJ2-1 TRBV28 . CASSIGGRGANKQFF TGTGCCAGCAGCATCGGGGGACGGGGGGCGAATAAGCAGTTCTTC
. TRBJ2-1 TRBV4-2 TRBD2 CASSQDSGSGSIDEQFF TGTGCCAGCAGCCAAGATTCGGGTAGCGGGAGTATCGATGAGCAGTTCTTT
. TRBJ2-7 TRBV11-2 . CTRSSNRNSYEQYF TGTACCCGCAGCTCTAACAGGAACTCCTACGAGCAGTACTTC
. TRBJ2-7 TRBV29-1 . CSIEDQQGTEQYF TGCAGCATTGAGGACCAGCAGGGCACCGAGCAGTACTTC
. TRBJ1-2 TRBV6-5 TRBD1 CASSTDDGTGYGYTF TGTGCTAGCAGTACCGACGACGGGACAGGCTATGGCTACACCTTC
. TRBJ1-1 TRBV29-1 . CSVGRGWGMNTEASF TGCAGCGTTGGTAGGGGCTGGGGGATGAACACTGAAGCTTCCTTT
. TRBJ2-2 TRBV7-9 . CATRLGAGELFF TGTGCCACCAGGCTGGGGGCCGGGGAGCTGTTTTTT
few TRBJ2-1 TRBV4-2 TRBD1 CASSPDRGSSTYNEQFF TGTGCCAGCAGCCCAGACAGGGGGTCCTCAACTTACAATGAGCAGTTCTTC
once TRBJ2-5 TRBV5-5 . CASSFVTQGIQETPYF TGTGCCAGCAGCTTTGTAACCCAGGGGATCCAAGAGACTCCGTACTTC
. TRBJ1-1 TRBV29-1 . CSASGGWAMNTEVSF TGCAGCGCATCGGGGGGGTGGGCTATGAACACTGAAGTTTCCTTT
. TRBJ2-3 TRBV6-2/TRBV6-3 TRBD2 CTSSRGLAGGDTQYF TGTACCAGCAGCCGCGGACTAGCGGGAGGCGATACGCAGTATTTT